The sequence of this T cell receptor beta chain was determined in a study of blood T cell repertoires in COVID-19. The wider study: Italy, Spain and the United States were the sources of the convalescent and acute COVID-19 samples. The cDNA or gDNA used as material had been derived from T cells, B-cell-depleted T cells, or PBMCs.

As handled by the study authors: It was from reference gene primer amplification that nucleated cell counts were estimated. Method: immunoSEQ multiplex PCR; TCRdb's copy keeps in-frame clones and lacks some. V, J and clone size reflect that table, while D and trimming were determined from the DNA. The sample contains a few hundred thousand clones, about 87% of which appear only once. This TCR came from a man between 60 and 70 years old who had recovered from COVID-19. Sequenced material: peripheral blood.

The CDR3 is CASSQDPATNEKLFF. CDR3 sequence (DNA): TGTGCCAGCAGCCAAGACCCCGCAACTAATGAAAAACTGTTTTTT. This chain connects TRBV4-2 to TRBJ1-4; D is unclear. Germline V lookup: CDR1 LGHNA, CDR2 YNFKEQ. CDR3 length: 15 amino acids. V was clipped by 0 bases and J by 0 bases, with 5 bases between them.